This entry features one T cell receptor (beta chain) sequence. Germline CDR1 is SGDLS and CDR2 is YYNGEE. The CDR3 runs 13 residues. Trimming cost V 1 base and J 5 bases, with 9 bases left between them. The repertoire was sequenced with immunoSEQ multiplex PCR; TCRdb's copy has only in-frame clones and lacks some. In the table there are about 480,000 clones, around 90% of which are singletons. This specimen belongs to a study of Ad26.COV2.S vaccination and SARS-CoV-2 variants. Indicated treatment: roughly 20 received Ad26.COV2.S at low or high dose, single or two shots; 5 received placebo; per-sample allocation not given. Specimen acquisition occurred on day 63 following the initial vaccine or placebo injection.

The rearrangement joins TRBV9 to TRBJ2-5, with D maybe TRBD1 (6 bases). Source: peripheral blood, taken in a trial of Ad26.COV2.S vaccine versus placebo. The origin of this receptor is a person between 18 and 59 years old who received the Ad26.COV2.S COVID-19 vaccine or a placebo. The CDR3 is CASSVSGEETQYF. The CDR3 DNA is TGTGCCAGCAGCGTATCAGGGGAGGAGACCCAGTACTTC.